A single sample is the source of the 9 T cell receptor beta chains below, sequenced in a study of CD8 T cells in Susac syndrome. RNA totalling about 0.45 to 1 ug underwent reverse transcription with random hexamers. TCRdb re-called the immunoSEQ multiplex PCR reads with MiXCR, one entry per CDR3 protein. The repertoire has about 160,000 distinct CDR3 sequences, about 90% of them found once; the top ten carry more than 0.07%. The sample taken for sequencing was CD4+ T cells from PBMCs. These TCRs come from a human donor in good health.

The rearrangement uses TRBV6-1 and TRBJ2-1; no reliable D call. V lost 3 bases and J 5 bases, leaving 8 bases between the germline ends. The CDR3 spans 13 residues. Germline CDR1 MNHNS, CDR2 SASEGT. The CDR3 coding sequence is TGTGCCAGCAGTGATTGGCGCCACAATGAGCAGTTCTTC. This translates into CASSDWRHNEQFF.

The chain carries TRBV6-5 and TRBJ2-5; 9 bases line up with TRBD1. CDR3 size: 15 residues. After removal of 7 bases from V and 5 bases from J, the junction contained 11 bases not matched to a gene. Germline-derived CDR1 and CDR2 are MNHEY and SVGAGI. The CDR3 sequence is CASIPPGQGTETQYF. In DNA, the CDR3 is TGTGCCAGCATTCCTCCGGGACAGGGTACCGAGACCCAGTACTTC.

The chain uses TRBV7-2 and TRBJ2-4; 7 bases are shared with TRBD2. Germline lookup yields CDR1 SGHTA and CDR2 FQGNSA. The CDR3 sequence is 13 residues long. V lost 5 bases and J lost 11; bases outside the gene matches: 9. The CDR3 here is CASSPTSVPFQYF. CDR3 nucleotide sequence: TGTGCCAGCAGCCCAACTAGCGTCCCCTTTCAGTACTTC.

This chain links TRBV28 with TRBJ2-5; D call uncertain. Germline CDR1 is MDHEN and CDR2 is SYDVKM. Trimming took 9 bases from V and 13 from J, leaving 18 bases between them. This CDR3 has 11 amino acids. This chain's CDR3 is CASFPQRARYF. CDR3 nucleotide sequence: TGTGCCAGTTTTCCCCAAAGGGCCAGGTACTTC.

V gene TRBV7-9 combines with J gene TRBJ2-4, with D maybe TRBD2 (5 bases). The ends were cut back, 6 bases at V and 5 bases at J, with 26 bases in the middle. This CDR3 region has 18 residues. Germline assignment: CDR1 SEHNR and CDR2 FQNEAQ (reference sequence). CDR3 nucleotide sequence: TGTGCCAGCAGATCTTACACGCATACCGAGGGTGGTCAAAACATTCAGTACTTC. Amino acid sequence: CASRSYTHTEGGQNIQYF.

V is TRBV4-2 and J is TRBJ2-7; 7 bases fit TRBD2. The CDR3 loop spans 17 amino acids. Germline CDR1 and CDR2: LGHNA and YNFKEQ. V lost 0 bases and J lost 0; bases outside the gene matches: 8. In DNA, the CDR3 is TGTGCCAGCAGCCAAGACCTGAGCAGGGACTACTCCTACGAGCAGTACTTC. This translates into CASSQDLSRDYSYEQYF.

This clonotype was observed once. CDR3 loop: CSTPGGRNTGELFF. The CDR3 nucleotides read TGCAGCACCCCAGGAGGGCGGAACACCGGGGAGCTGTTTTTT. V gene TRBV29-1 combines with J gene TRBJ2-2; D possibly corresponds to TRBD2 (6 bases). V was trimmed by 8 bases and J by 1 base, leaving 14 bases between them. The CDR3 length is 14 residues. Germline values: CDR1 SQVTM, CDR2 ANQGSEA.

CDR3 residues: CASILLPGGRSGYTF. CDR3 DNA: TGTGCCAGCATCTTACTCCCTGGGGGCAGGTCTGGCTACACCTTC. The rearrangement links TRBV6-1 to TRBJ1-2; D is perhaps TRBD1 (6 bases). V was trimmed by 7 bases and J by 7 bases, leaving 22 bases between them. This CDR3 is 15 amino acids long. The germline V gene encodes CDR1 MNHNS and CDR2 SASEGT.

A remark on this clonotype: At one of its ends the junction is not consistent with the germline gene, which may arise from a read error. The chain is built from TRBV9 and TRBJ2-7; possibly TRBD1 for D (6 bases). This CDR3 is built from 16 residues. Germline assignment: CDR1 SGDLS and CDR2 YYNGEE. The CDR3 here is CTSSASRGHGSYEQYF. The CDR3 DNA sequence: TGTACCAGCAGCGCCAGCAGGGGCCACGGCTCCTACGAGCAGTACTTC.